This paragraph reports one TCR beta chain. Its cognate antigen is unknown. The method was immunoSEQ multiplex PCR; TCRdb's version includes in-frame clones alone and lacks a portion of them. The profile shows around 140,000 clones, over 80% of them singletons. The V and J ends lost 2 bases and 2 bases, in that order; junction bases with no gene match: 3. The CDR3 is 15 amino acids. CDR1 is MGHDK and CDR2 is SYGVNS in the germline V gene. This sample stems from a study of radiation and T cells in renal cell carcinoma. Study findings and constraints: From baseline, blood top tumor clonotypes peaked at 2 weeks post-radiation. Pretreatment tumor biopsies were lacking, so baseline clonotypes are unknown.

Time point reported: baseline pretreatment blood. The treatment denotes: 15 Gy SBRT to primary tumor, nephrectomy 4 weeks later. Blood was sampled at baseline, 2 weeks and 4 weeks after SBRT. This renal cell carcinoma was of the clear cell type. The sequence was collected from a woman aged 45-59 years with renal cell carcinoma. This specimen was blood, taken from a patient whose treatment included radiotherapy and nephrectomy. The gene calls are TRBV25-1 and TRBJ2-5, with 9 positions matching TRBD2. The CDR3 nucleotides read TGTGCCAGCAGTGAACGGGCGGGGGGGCAAGAGACCCAGTACTTC. This translates into CASSERAGGQETQYF.